This entry lists 24 T cell receptor beta chains sequenced from one sample in a study of cytomegalovirus exposure and HLA in healthy donors. 60 Vbeta and 13 Jbeta primers were used in PCR. Assay used: immunoSEQ multiplex PCR; TCRdb lists only in-frame clones, some missing. The sample includes over 150,000 clones, roughly 76% of them seen just once. Sequenced: PBMCs. The receptors here all came from a human donor in good health.

V is TRBV10-3 and J is TRBJ2-1, with D possibly TRBD2 on 7 matching bases. This CDR3 is 14 amino acids long. With 4 bases removed from V and 10 bases from J, the gap between germline ends came to 17 bases. Germline V CDR1 and CDR2: ENHRY, SYGVKD. The CDR3 loop reads CAISATGGSKEQFF. The CDR3 DNA reads as TGTGCCATCAGTGCAACGGGGGGCTCAAAAGAGCAGTTCTTC.

The chain has TRBV19 and TRBJ2-6; 7 bases are shared with TRBD1. The CDR3 is made up of 17 amino acids. V shed 6 bases and J 0 bases; nucleotides not matched to a gene: 8. Germline V gene data show CDR1 as LNHDA and CDR2 as SQIVND (reference sequence). The CDR3 DNA reads TGTGCCAGTAGCTGGGGACAGTATAACTCTGGGGCCAACGTCCTGACTTTC. It yields the protein CASSWGQYNSGANVLTF.

The genes are TRBV7-2 and TRBJ1-1; no reliable D call. Germline V lookup: CDR1 SGHTA, CDR2 FQGNSA. The CDR3 totals 14 residues. Trimming removed 2 bases from V and 4 bases from J, with 11 bases in between. DNA of the CDR3: TGTGCCAGCAGCTTAAGGTCCTGGAGCACTGAAGCTTTCTTT. It codes for CASSLRSWSTEAFF.

The rearrangement links TRBV2 to TRBJ1-6; TRBD1 might be the D (5 bases). Trimming shortened V by 7 bases and J by 5 bases, and 9 bases separated the two germline ends. The CDR3 extends over 13 amino acids. Germline V lookup: CDR1 SNHLY, CDR2 FYNNEI. The CDR3 sequence is CASKQANNSPLHF. The DNA of the CDR3 is TGTGCCAGCAAACAGGCTAATAATTCACCCCTCCACTTT.

The rearrangement joins TRBV4-1 to TRBJ1-4; tentatively, D is TRBD1 (6 bases). The ends were cut back, 1 base at V and 7 bases at J, with 10 bases in the middle. The CDR3 loop spans 14 amino acids. Germline V gene sequence: CDR1 MGHRA, CDR2 YSYEKL. The CDR3 here is CASSQGQGFEKLFF. The CDR3, as DNA: TGCGCCAGCAGCCAAGGGCAGGGGTTTGAAAAACTGTTTTTT.

The rearrangement uses TRBV7-8 and TRBJ2-6; TRBD2 is a possible D gene (6 bases). Germline V gene sequence: CDR1 SGHVS, CDR2 FQNEAQ. V lost 4 bases and J 0 bases, leaving 13 bases between the germline ends. The CDR3 length is 17 residues. The CDR3 sequence is CASSWGDSRSGANVLTF. The CDR3 DNA is TGTGCCAGCAGCTGGGGGGACTCACGCTCTGGGGCCAACGTCCTGACTTTC.

The J gene is TRBJ2-1, the V gene TRBV5-4; no clear D. V was cut by 2 bases and J by 5 bases, with 8 bases left in between. The germline gives CDR1 SGHNT, CDR2 YYREEE (reference sequence). The CDR3 sequence is 13 residues long. The CDR3 region is CASSLVSDNEQFF. CDR3 DNA: TGTGCCAGCAGCTTAGTAAGCGACAATGAGCAGTTCTTC.

This clone was counted between two and nine times. The chain combines TRBV10-3 with TRBJ2-1, with 10 bases aligning to TRBD1. The trim removed 10 bases at V and 6 bases at J, leaving 6 bases unmatched. Germline V gives CDR1 ENHRY, CDR2 SYGVKD. The CDR3 has 13 residues. CDR3 nucleotides: TGTGCCACCGGACAGGGGGGGGGCAATGAGCAGTTCTTC. Protein: CATGQGGGNEQFF.

The chain employs TRBV4-1 and TRBJ2-1, with 10 bases aligning to TRBD2. V lost 4 bases and J lost 4; bases outside the gene matches: 4. Per the germline V gene, CDR1 is MGHRA and CDR2 is YSYEKL. The CDR3 spans 15 residues. The CDR3 sequence: CASSPSGGVYNEQFF. DNA of the CDR3: TGCGCCAGCAGCCCCAGCGGGGGGGTTTACAATGAGCAGTTCTTC.

The chain links TRBV5-6 to TRBJ2-7, with D possibly matching TRBD2 (5 bases). The CDR3 is 14 amino acids. Deletions cut 7 bases from V and 0 bases from J, with 14 bases between. Germline V gives CDR1 SGHDT, CDR2 YYEEEE. The CDR3 nucleotides are TGTGCCAGCGCCCTTTATGGAGGCTCCTACGAGCAGTACTTC. Translating gives CASALYGGSYEQYF.

The chain employs TRBV7-2 and TRBJ1-2; TRBD1 matches at 8 bases. Germline V lookup: CDR1 SGHTA, CDR2 FQGNSA. CDR3 length equals 13 residues. V lost 4 bases, J lost 4 bases, and 2 bases stayed unmatched. Written as DNA, the CDR3 is TGTGCCAGCAGCTCGACAGGGGCCTATGGCTACACCTTC. The encoded protein is CASSSTGAYGYTF.

The chain joins TRBV6-5 to TRBJ1-2; a possible D gene is TRBD1 (5 bases). CDR1 MNHEY and CDR2 SVGAGI come from the germline V gene. The CDR3 sequence is 12 residues long. With 7 bases removed from V and 4 bases from J, the gap between germline ends came to 10 bases. CDR3 region: CASTDRGYGYTF. In DNA form, the CDR3 reads TGTGCCAGCACCGACAGAGGCTATGGCTACACCTTC.

The V call is TRBV15, the J call TRBJ2-2, with 9 bases that match TRBD1. Germline V gene lookup returns CDR1 LNHNV and CDR2 YYDKDF (reference sequence). The CDR3 totals 13 residues. V was pared by 5 bases and J by 9 bases, with 4 bases of the junction left unmatched. The CDR3 spells CATSSDRGRELFF. DNA of the CDR3: TGTGCCACCAGCTCGGACAGGGGCAGGGAGCTGTTTTTT. Full variable domain (outside the CDR3, taken from reference TRBV15 and TRBJ2-2): DAMVIQNPRYQVTQFGKPVTLSCSQTLNHNVMYWYQQKSSQAPKLLFHYYDKDFNNEADTPDNFQSRRPNTSFCFLDIRSPGLGDTAMYLCATSSDRGRELFFGEGSRLTVL.

The CDR3 coding sequence is TGTGCCAGCAGTTACTCGATCATTGGGGGCGCGACCAGCTACACCTTC. Translating gives CASSYSIIGGATSYTF. V and J are TRBV6-5 and TRBJ1-2; TRBD1 is a possible D gene (6 bases). Germline CDR1 is MNHEY and CDR2 is SVGAGI. Trimming pared 0 bases from V and 9 bases from J, leaving 20 bases between. This CDR3 has 16 residues.

The DNA for the CDR3 is TGTGCCAGCAGCAGTACTAGCGGGGGTTGGGAGACCCAGTACTTC. Its protein product is CASSSTSGGWETQYF. J is TRBJ2-5 and V is TRBV11-2; 11 nucleotides align to TRBD2. Germline CDR1 and CDR2: SGHAT and FQNNGV. V dropped 5 bases and J dropped 5; count of bases not matched to a gene: 7. The CDR3 length is 15 residues.

This chain uses TRBV9 with TRBJ2-3; 9 bases fit TRBD2. CDR3 length equals 16 residues. The germline V gene encodes CDR1 SGDLS and CDR2 YYNGEE. Trimming at V came to 3 bases and at J to 0 bases, leaving 5 bases not matched to a gene. The CDR3 region has the DNA TGTGCCAGCAGCGCCTCTAGCGGGGCTAGCACAGATACGCAGTATTTT. Residues: CASSASSGASTDTQYF.

This clone has a handful of counts. The chain uses TRBV6-1 and TRBJ2-7; D is perhaps TRBD1 (6 bases). Trimming left V 5 bases short and J 2 bases short, with 10 bases between. The length of the CDR3 is 13 residues. The germline V gene encodes CDR1 MNHNS and CDR2 SASEGT. CDR3 nucleotides: TGTGCCAGCAGTCTACAGGGTACCTACGAGCAGTACTTC. As protein: CASSLQGTYEQYF.

A few counts support this clone. V usage is TRBV6-5 and J usage is TRBJ1-2; TRBD1 agrees at 9 bases. From germline, CDR1 is MNHEY and CDR2 SVGAGI. The length of the CDR3 is 14 residues. The J segment lost 7 bases and the V segment lost 5 bases, leaving 8 bases of the junction unmatched. In DNA, the CDR3 is TGTGCCAGCAGTACCTCCCGGGACAGGGCTGGCTACACCTTC. It encodes CASSTSRDRAGYTF.

V usage is TRBV10-3 and J usage is TRBJ2-3, with unresolved D. Trimming left V 3 bases short and J 6 bases short, with 7 bases between. The CDR3 is 12 residues long. Germline-derived CDR1 and CDR2 are ENHRY and SYGVKD. The CDR3 nucleotides read TGTGCCATCAGTGACCCCTCGGATACGCAGTATTTT. Translated, it gives CAISDPSDTQYF.

This chain joins TRBV4-1 and TRBJ2-7; D is ambiguous. Per the germline V gene, CDR1 is MGHRA and CDR2 is YSYEKL. V was trimmed by 4 bases and J by 6 bases, leaving 10 bases between them. The CDR3 contains 12 residues. The CDR3 DNA reads as TGCGCCAGCAGCCTCGTGCCCGGCGAGCAGTACTTC. Encoded protein: CASSLVPGEQYF.

The chain employs TRBV10-3 and TRBJ1-2, with unresolved D. The V gene's germline CDR1 is ENHRY and CDR2 SYGVKD. Trimming removed 1 base at V and 6 bases at J, with 15 bases between. There are 15 residues in the CDR3. CDR3: CAISEFLTRTHGYTF. In DNA, the CDR3 is TGTGCCATCAGTGAGTTCCTGACAAGGACTCATGGCTACACCTTC.

Comments on this clone: The sample carries other DNA sequences with the same CDR3. This sequence joins TRBV5-1 and TRBJ1-1; no firm D call. The CDR3 extends over 13 amino acids. Germline V gene sequence: CDR1 SGHRS, CDR2 YFSETQ. Trimming stripped 7 bases from V and 2 bases from J, with 12 bases between. The CDR3 DNA sequence: TGCGCCAGCTCTCCCGGGGTCAACACTGAAGCTTTCTTT. It encodes CASSPGVNTEAFF. Full variable domain (rest looked up from reference TRBV5-1 and TRBJ1-1): KAGVTQTPRYLIKTRGQQVTLSCSPISGHRSVSWYQQTPGQGLQFLFEYFSETQRNKGNFPGRFSGRQFSNSRSEMNVSTLELGDSALYLCASSPGVNTEAFFGQGTRLTVV.

The chain employs TRBV2 and TRBJ1-6; no definite D call. V was cut by 4 bases and J by 4 bases, with 11 bases left in between. The CDR3 loop spans 15 amino acids. CDR1 and CDR2 from the germline V gene are SNHLY and FYNNEI. CDR3 protein: CASSVSTGYNSPLHF. The CDR3 DNA is TGTGCCAGCAGTGTATCGACTGGGTATAATTCACCCCTCCACTTT.

The CDR3 is CASSYGQGSDEQYF. The CDR3 DNA reads as TGCGCCAGCAGCTATGGACAGGGGAGTGACGAGCAGTACTTC. The chain carries TRBV5-1 and TRBJ2-7, with TRBD1 matching 9 bases. The CDR3 loop spans 14 amino acids. Germline V gene lookup returns CDR1 SGHRS and CDR2 YFSETQ. V lost 3 bases to trimming and J lost 5 bases; unmatched junction nucleotides: 6.